One and the same sample provided the 15 T cell receptor beta chains below, sequenced in a study of T-cell reconstitution after alpha-beta-depleted transplantation in children. A library of TCRbeta sequences, prepared with unique molecular identifiers, was generated. TCRdb itself ran the PCR reads through MiXCR, one entry per CDR3 protein. The sample comprises over 70,000 distinct CDR3 sequences, roughly 7.7% of which are singletons, and approximately 6.6% rests with the top ten. The sample here was PBMCs from the stem cell graft donor, taken from the stem cell graft. The receptors shown here come from a human donor who donated a stem cell graft to a child with congenital amegakaryocytic thrombocytopenia.

This clonotype was detected many times. V is TRBV5-1 and J is TRBJ2-3; 7 nucleotides agree with TRBD2. The CDR3 runs to 15 residues. V was pared by 5 bases and J by 2 bases, with 8 bases of the junction left unmatched. Per germline, CDR1 SGHRS and CDR2 YFSETQ. The CDR3 sequence is CASRPDGGFTDTQYF. The CDR3 region has the DNA TGCGCCAGCAGACCGGACGGGGGGTTCACAGATACGCAGTATTTT.

The sample holds many counts of this clonotype. In DNA form, the CDR3 reads TGCAGTGCTTCCCCTTCTCCGGGGACAGATACGCAGTATTTT. Translated, it gives CSASPSPGTDTQYF. This sequence joins TRBV20-1 and TRBJ2-3, with D tentatively TRBD2 (5 bases). V dropped 5 bases and J dropped 3 bases, with 15 bases sitting between them. CDR1 is DFQATT, CDR2 SNEGSKA, per germline (reference sequence). This CDR3 region has 14 residues.

This clonotype came up many times. The chain joins TRBV5-1 to TRBJ1-2, with D possibly matching TRBD1 (6 bases). This CDR3 is 16 amino acids long. Looked up from germline, CDR1 is SGHRS and CDR2 is YFSETQ. V was cut by 4 bases and J by 5 bases, with 21 bases left in between. CDR3 in DNA: TGCGCCAGCAGCCTGAGAGCCGGCGGACAGAGTTATGGCTACACCTTC. Protein product: CASSLRAGGQSYGYTF.

This clonotype was observed many times. The V and J genes are TRBV6-2 or TRBV6-3 and TRBJ2-1; D not certain. This CDR3 region has 13 residues. The V end lost 2 bases, the J end lost 5 bases, and 7 bases lay between the germline ends. The germline CDR1 and CDR2 sequences are MNHEY and SVGEGT. The CDR3 sequence is CASSYSAHNEQFF. The CDR3 coding sequence is TGTGCCAGCAGTTACAGCGCACACAATGAGCAGTTCTTC.

At least ten counts were recorded for this clonotype. The CDR3 DNA reads TGTGCCAGCAGCTTGGGTAGCGGGTTCACAGATACGCAGTATTTT. It specifies CASSLGSGFTDTQYF. The rearrangement uses TRBV5-6 and TRBJ2-3, with 7 bases matching TRBD2. Trimming removed 0 bases from V and 2 bases from J; junction bases left unmatched: 3. The CDR3 is made up of 15 amino acids. Germline lookup yields CDR1 SGHDT and CDR2 YYEEEE.

This chain uses TRBV7-2 with TRBJ1-2; D remains unclear. V was pared by 0 bases and J by 2 bases, with 10 bases between. This CDR3 region has 15 residues. Germline-derived CDR1 and CDR2 are SGHTA and FQGNSA. CDR3: CASSLALLGNYGYTF. The CDR3 coding sequence is TGTGCCAGCAGCTTAGCGCTTCTAGGGAACTATGGCTACACCTTC.

This clonotype has ten or more counts. J is TRBJ1-3 and V is TRBV5-1; D is uncertain. The CDR3 has 15 residues. CDR1 is SGHRS, CDR2 YFSETQ, per germline. V was trimmed by 2 bases and J by 1 base, leaving 10 bases between them. The CDR3: CASSFERPSGNTIYF. In nucleotides, the CDR3 is TGCGCCAGCAGCTTCGAACGTCCTTCTGGAAACACCATATATTTT. The full variable domain, completed using reference TRBV5-1 and TRBJ1-3, is KAGVTQTPRYLIKTRGQQVTLSCSPISGHRSVSWYQQTPGQGLQFLFEYFSETQRNKGNFPGRFSGRQFSNSRSEMNVSTLELGDSALYLCASSFERPSGNTIYFGEGSWLTVV.

This clonotype was counted ten times or more. This chain uses TRBV7-2 with TRBJ2-3; D is unresolved. V dropped 5 bases and J dropped 0 bases, with 12 bases sitting between them. CDR1 is SGHTA and CDR2 is FQGNSA in the germline V gene. CDR3 length: 15 residues. CDR3 DNA sequence: TGTGCCAGCAGCCCAAGGGTTGCTAGCACAGATACGCAGTATTTT. It codes for CASSPRVASTDTQYF.

This chain connects TRBV4-2 to TRBJ2-6; perhaps TRBD2 as D (6 bases). Per the germline V gene, CDR1 is LGHNA and CDR2 is YNFKEQ. This CDR3 spans 15 amino acids. V was shortened by 8 bases and J by 3 bases, with 14 bases between the two germline ends. The CDR3 DNA sequence: TGTGCCAGCCAAGGCGGGGTAGTTGGGGCCAACGTCCTGACTTTC. Its protein product is CASQGGVVGANVLTF.

Details on this clonotype: A much more abundant neighbour one base away suggests this may be a read error. V gene TRBV20-1 combines with J gene TRBJ2-5; D uncertain. CDR1 is DFQATT and CDR2 is SNEGSKA in the germline V gene (reference sequence). The CDR3 has 13 amino acids. The CDR3 here is CSARDSYQETQHF. The CDR3 bases are TGCAGTGCTAGAGACTCTTACCAAGAGACCCAGCACTTC.

This clonotype was counted at least ten times. The chain links TRBV12-3 or TRBV12-4 to TRBJ2-1, with D perhaps matching TRBD2 (6 bases). Trimming left V 5 bases short and J 9 bases short, with 20 bases between. The CDR3 consists of 15 residues. CDR3 region: CASSPEGGISPEQFF. In DNA, the CDR3 is TGTGCCAGCAGTCCCGAGGGAGGTATCTCCCCTGAGCAGTTCTTC.

The rearrangement links TRBV29-1 to TRBJ1-4; D ambiguous. V lost 7 bases and J 3 bases, leaving 6 bases between the germline ends. The length of the CDR3 is 11 residues. Germline CDR1 reads SQVTM; CDR2 reads ANQGSEA. CDR3 residues: CSGRPNEKLFF. The CDR3 DNA is TGCAGCGGCCGGCCTAATGAAAAACTGTTTTTT. The whole variable domain, filled in from reference TRBV29-1 and TRBJ1-4, reads SAVISQKPSRDICQRGTSLTIQCQVDSQVTMMFWYRQQPGQSLTLIATANQGSEATYESGFVIDKFPISRPNLTFSTLTVSNMSPEDSSIYLCSGRPNEKLFFGSGTQLSVL.

This clonotype occurred many times. This chain links TRBV6-2 or TRBV6-3 with TRBJ2-1; TRBD2 agrees at 10 bases. Germline assignment: CDR1 MNHEY and CDR2 SVGEGT. The length of the CDR3 is 15 residues. The trim removed 8 bases at V and 5 bases at J, leaving 9 bases unmatched. As DNA, the CDR3 is TGTGCCAGCGGGCTGCTAGCGGGGGTGCACAATGAGCAGTTCTTC. It translates to CASGLLAGVHNEQFF.

This clonotype showed up many times. The chain uses TRBV27 and TRBJ2-3; the match to TRBD2 covers 9 bases. There are 17 residues in the CDR3. With V trimmed by 4 bases and J by 1 base, 9 bases remained unmatched. Germline CDR1 MNHEY, CDR2 SMNVEV (reference sequence). The DNA for the CDR3 is TGTGCCAGCAGTTCCCCGGGAGAGCGGGGGGGCACAGATACGCAGTATTTT. It codes for CASSSPGERGGTDTQYF.

This clonotype was recorded many times. V is TRBV28 and J is TRBJ2-1; TRBD1 matches at 7 bases. The CDR3 is 17 amino acids. V dropped 1 base and J dropped 4; count of bases not matched to a gene: 10. CDR1 and CDR2 from the germline V gene are MDHEN and SYDVKM. CDR3: CASSLYRGRGFYNEQFF. In DNA, the CDR3 is TGTGCCAGCAGTTTATATAGGGGGCGAGGTTTTTACAATGAGCAGTTCTTC.